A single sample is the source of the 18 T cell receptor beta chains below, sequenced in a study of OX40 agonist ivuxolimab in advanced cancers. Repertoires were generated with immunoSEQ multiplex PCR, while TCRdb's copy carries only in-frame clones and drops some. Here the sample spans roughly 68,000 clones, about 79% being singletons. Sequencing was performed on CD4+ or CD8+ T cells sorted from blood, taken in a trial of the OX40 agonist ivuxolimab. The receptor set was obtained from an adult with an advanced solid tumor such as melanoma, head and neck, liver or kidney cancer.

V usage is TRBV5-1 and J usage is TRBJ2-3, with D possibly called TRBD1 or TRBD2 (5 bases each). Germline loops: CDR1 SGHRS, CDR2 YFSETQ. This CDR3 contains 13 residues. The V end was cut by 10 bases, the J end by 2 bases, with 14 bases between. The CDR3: CACRDGYTDTQYF. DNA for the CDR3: TGCGCCTGCCGGGACGGCTACACAGATACGCAGTATTTT.

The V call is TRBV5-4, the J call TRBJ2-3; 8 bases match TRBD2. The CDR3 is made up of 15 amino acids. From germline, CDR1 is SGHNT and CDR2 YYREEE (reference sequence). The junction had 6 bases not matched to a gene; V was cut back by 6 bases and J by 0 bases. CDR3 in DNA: TGTGCCAGCACCACTAGCGGAACTAGCACAGATACGCAGTATTTT. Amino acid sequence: CASTTSGTSTDTQYF.

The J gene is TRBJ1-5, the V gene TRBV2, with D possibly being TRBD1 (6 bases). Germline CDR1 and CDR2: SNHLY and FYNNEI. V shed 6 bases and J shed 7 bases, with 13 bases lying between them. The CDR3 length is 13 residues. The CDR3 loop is CASSLRGYQPQHF. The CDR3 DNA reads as TGTGCCAGCAGCCTCAGGGGCTACCAGCCCCAGCATTTT.

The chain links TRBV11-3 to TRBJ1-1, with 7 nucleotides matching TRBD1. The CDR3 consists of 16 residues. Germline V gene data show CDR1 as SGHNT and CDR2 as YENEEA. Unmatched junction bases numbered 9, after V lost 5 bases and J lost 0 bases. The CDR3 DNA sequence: TGTGCCAGCAGCCAGAGGACAGGAGCCTTGAACACTGAAGCTTTCTTT. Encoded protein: CASSQRTGALNTEAFF.

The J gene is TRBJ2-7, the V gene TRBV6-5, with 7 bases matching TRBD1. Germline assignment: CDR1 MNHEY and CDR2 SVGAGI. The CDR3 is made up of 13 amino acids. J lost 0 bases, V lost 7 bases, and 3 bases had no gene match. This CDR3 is CASIGQASYEQYF. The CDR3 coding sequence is TGTGCCAGCATCGGACAGGCCTCCTACGAGCAGTACTTC.

CDR3 residues: CASSQPIDTQYF. The CDR3 nucleotides are TGTGCCAGCAGCCAGCCGATTGATACGCAGTATTTT. This rearrangement joins TRBV7-9 to TRBJ2-3; D unresolved. The CDR3 sequence is 12 residues long. Germline CDR1 reads SEHNR; CDR2 reads FQNEAQ (reference sequence). The ends were cut back, 5 bases at V and 6 bases at J, with 9 bases in the middle.

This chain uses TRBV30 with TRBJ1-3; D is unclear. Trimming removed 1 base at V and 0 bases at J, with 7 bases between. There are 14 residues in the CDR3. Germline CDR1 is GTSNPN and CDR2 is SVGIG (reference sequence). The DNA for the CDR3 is TGTGCCTGGAGTGACGGACGCTCTGGAAACACCATATATTTT. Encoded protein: CAWSDGRSGNTIYF.

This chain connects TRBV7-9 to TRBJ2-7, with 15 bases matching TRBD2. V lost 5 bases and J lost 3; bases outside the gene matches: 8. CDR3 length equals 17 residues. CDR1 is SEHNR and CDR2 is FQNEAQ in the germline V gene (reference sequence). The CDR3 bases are TGTGCCAGCAGCCCCCAGGGACTAGCGGGGGGATACTACGAGCAGTACTTC. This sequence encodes CASSPQGLAGGYYEQYF.

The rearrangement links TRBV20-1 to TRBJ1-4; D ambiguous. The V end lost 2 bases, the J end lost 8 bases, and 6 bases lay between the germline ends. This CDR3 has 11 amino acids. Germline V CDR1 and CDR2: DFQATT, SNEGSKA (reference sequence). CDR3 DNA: TGCAGTGCTAGATGGACGGAAAAACTGTTTTTT. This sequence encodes CSARWTEKLFF.

CDR3 protein: CASSRSGLAAVENEQFF. For the CDR3, the DNA is TGTGCCAGCTCACGCTCGGGACTAGCGGCCGTCGAGAATGAGCAGTTCTTC. The rearrangement joins TRBV18 to TRBJ2-1; 11 nucleotides match TRBD2. J lost 7 bases, V lost 4 bases, and 12 bases had no gene match. Germline CDR1 and CDR2: KGHSH and LQKENI. This CDR3 is built from 17 residues. Looking up the rest from reference TRBV18 and TRBJ2-1 gives the full variable domain: NAGVMQNPRHLVRRRGQEARLRCSPMKGHSHVYWYRQLPEEGLKFMVYLQKENIIDESGMPKERFSAEFPKEGPSILRIQQVVRGDSAAYFCASSRSGLAAVENEQFFGPGTRLTVL.

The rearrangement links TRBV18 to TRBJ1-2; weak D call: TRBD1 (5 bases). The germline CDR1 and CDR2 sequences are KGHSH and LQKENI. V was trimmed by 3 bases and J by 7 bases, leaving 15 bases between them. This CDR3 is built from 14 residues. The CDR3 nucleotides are TGTGCCAGCTCACCTCCGGGACTGCGGCTTGGCTACACCTTC. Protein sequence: CASSPPGLRLGYTF.

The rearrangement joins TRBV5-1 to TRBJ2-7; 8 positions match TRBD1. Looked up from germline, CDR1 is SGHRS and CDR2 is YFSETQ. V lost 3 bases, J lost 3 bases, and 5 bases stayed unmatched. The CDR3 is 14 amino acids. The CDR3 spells CASSSGQVVYEQYF. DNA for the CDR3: TGCGCCAGCAGCTCGGGACAGGTGGTCTACGAGCAGTACTTC. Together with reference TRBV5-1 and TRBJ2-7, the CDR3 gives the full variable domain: KAGVTQTPRYLIKTRGQQVTLSCSPISGHRSVSWYQQTPGQGLQFLFEYFSETQRNKGNFPGRFSGRQFSNSRSEMNVSTLELGDSALYLCASSSGQVVYEQYFGPGTRLTVT.

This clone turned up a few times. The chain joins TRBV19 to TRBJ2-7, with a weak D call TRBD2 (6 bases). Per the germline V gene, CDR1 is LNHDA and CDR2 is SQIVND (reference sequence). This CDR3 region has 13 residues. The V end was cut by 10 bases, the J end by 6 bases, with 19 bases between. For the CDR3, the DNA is TGTGCCACCCAGCCGAGGACTATCTCCGAGCAGTACTTC. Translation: CATQPRTISEQYF.

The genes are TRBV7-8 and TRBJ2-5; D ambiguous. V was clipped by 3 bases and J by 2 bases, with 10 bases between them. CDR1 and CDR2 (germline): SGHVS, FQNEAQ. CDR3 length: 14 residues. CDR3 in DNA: TGTGCCAGCAGCTTCGGCGGCGGACAAGAGACCCAGTACTTC. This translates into CASSFGGGQETQYF.

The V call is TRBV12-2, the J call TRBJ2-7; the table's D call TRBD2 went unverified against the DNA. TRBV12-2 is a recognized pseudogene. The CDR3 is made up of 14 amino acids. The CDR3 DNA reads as TGTGCAAGTCGCTTAGAGCGGGAGCCCTACGAGCAGTACTTC. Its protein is CASRLEREPYEQYF.

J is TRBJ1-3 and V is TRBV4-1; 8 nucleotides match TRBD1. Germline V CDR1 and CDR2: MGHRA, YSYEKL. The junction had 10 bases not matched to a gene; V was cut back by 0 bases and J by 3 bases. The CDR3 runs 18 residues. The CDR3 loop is CASSQDLETGDSGNTIYF. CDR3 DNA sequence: TGCGCCAGCAGCCAAGATCTGGAGACAGGGGATAGTGGAAACACCATATATTTT.

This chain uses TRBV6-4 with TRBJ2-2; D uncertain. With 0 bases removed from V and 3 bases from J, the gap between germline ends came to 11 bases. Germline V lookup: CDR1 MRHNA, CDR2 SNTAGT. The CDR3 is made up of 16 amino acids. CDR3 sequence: CASSDSTAGDTGELFF. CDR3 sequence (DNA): TGTGCCAGCAGTGACTCGACGGCAGGAGACACCGGGGAGCTGTTTTTT.

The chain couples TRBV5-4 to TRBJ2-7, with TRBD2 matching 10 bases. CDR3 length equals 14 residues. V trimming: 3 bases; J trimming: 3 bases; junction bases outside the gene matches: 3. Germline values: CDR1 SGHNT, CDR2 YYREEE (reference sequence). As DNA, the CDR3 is TGTGCCAGCAGCTCTAGCGGGAGTTTCTACGAGCAGTACTTC. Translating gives CASSSSGSFYEQYF. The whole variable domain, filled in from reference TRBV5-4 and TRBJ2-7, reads ETGVTQSPTHLIKTRGQQVTLRCSSQSGHNTVSWYQQALGQGPQFIFQYYREEENGRGNFPPRFSGLQFPNYSSELNVNALELDDSALYLCASSSSGSFYEQYFGPGTRLTVT.